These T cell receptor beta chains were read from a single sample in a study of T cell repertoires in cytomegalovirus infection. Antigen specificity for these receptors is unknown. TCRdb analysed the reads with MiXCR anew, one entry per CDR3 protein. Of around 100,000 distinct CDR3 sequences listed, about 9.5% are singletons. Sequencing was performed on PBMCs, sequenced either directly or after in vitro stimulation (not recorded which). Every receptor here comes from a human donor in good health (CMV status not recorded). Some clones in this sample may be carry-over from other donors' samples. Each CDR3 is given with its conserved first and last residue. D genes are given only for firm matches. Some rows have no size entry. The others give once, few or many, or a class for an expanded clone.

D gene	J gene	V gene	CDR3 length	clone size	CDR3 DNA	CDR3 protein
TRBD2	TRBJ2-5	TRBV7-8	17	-	TGTGCCAGCAGCTTGGGACTAGCGGGACCGAAAGGGGAGACCCAGTACTTC	CASSLGLAGPKGETQYF
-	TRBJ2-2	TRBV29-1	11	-	TGCAGCGTTGGCGGGGCCGGGGAGCTGTTTTTT	CSVGGAGELFF
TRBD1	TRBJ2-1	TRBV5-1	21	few	TGCGCCAGCAGCTTGGGACTCGGGACAGGGGCACTAGCGGAGATCTACAATGAGCAGTTCTTC	CASSLGLGTGALAEIYNEQFF
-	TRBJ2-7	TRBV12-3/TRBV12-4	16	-	TGTGCCAGCAGTCCCAGGACAGCCAAGTTCTCCTACGAGCAGTACTTC	CASSPRTAKFSYEQYF
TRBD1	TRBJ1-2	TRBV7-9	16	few	TGTGCCAGCAGCTCCCGGGACAGGGGTTTCGGCTATGGCTACACCTTC	CASSSRDRGFGYGYTF
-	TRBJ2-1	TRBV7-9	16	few	TGTGCCAGCAGCTACCCCGACGGGCACCTAAACAATGAGCAGTTCTTC	CASSYPDGHLNNEQFF
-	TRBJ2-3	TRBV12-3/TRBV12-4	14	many	TGTGCCAGCAGTAGCCGGGACTTCACAGATACGCAGTATTTT	CASSSRDFTDTQYF
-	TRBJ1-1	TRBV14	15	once	TGTGCCAGCAGCCAAGGTCAGGGTCCGAACACTGAAGCTTTCTTT	CASSQGQGPNTEAFF
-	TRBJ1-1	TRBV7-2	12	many	TGTGCCAGCAGCTTTCCCCCCCGGGAGGCTTTCTTT	CASSFPPREAFF
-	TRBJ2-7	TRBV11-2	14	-	TGTGCCAGCAGTTATGTAACCCTTCCCTACGAGCAGTACTTC	CASSYVTLPYEQYF
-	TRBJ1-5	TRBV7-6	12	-	TGTGCCAGCAGCCGAATGCAGAGGCCCCAGCATTTT	CASSRMQRPQHF
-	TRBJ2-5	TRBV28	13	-	TGTGCCAGCAGTACGACTAGGGTCGAGACCCAGTACTTC	CASSTTRVETQYF
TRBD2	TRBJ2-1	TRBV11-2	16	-	TGTGCCAGCTGGACTAGCGGGAGGGAAACCTACAATGAGCAGTTCTTC	CASWTSGRETYNEQFF
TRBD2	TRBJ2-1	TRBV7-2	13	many	TGTGCCAGCAGCCGGGAGGCGGGAAATGAGCAGTTCTTC	CASSREAGNEQFF
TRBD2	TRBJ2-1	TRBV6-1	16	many	TGTGCCAGCAGGCCGACTGGAGGTAGCGGGACAAATGAGCAGTTCTTC	CASRPTGGSGTNEQFF
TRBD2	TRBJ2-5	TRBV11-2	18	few	TGTGCCAGCAAAGGGCTTCGGACTAGCGGGAGGGTACAAGAGACCCAGTACTTC	CASKGLRTSGRVQETQYF
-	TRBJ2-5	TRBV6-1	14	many	TGTGCCAGCAGTGAGAACGGCCGGGTTGAGACCCAGTACTTC	CASSENGRVETQYF
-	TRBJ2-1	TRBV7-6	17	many	TGTGCCAGCAGCCTCAACCCCCCAGCCATATCCTACAATGAGCAGTTCTTC	CASSLNPPAISYNEQFF